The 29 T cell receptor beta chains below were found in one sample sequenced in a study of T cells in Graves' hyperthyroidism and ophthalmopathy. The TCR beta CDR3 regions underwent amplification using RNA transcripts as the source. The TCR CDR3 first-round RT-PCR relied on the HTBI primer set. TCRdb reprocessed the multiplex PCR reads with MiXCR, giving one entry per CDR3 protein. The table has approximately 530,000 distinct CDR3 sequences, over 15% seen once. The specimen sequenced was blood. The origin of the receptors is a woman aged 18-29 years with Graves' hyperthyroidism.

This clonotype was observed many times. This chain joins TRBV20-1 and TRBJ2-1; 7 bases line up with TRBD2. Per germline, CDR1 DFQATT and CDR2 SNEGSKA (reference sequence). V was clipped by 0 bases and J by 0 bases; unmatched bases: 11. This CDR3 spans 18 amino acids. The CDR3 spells CSARDLLGDYGSYNEQFF. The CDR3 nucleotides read TGCAGTGCTAGAGATCTCCTGGGGGACTACGGCTCCTACAATGAGCAGTTCTTC.

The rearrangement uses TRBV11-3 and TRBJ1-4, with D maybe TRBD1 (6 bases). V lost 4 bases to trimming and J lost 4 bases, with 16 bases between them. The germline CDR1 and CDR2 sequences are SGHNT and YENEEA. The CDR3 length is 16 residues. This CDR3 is CASSSARGAGNEKLFF. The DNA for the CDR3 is TGTGCCAGCAGCTCCGCCAGGGGCGCCGGTAATGAAAAACTGTTTTTT.

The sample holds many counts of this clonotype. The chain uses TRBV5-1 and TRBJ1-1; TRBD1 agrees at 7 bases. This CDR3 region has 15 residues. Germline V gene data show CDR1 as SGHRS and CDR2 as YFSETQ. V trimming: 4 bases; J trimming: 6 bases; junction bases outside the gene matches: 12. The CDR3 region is CASSRVQGGFAEAFF. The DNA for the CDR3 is TGCGCCAGCAGCCGCGTGCAGGGGGGTTTCGCTGAAGCTTTCTTT.

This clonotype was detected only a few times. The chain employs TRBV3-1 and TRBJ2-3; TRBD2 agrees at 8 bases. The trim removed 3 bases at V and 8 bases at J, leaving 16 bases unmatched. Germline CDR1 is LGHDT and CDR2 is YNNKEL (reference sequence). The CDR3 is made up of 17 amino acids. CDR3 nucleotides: TGTGCCAGCAGCCACCCGCAAGCGGGAGTGGGCATCGGTACGCAGTATTTT. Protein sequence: CASSHPQAGVGIGTQYF.

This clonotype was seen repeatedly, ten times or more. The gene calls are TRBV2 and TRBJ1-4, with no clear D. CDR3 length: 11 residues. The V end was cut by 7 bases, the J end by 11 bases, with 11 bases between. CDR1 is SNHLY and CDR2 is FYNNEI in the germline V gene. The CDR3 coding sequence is TGTGCCAGCACCCTGTTACAGAAACTGTTTTTT. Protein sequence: CASTLLQKLFF.

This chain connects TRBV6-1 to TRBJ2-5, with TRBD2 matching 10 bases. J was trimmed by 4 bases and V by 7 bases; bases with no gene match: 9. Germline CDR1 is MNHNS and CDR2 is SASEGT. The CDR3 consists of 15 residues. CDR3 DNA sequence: TGTGCCAGCACCCCGACACTAGCGGGGCTAGAGACCCAGTACTTC. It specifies CASTPTLAGLETQYF.

CDR3 sequence (DNA): TGTGCCAGCAGTGGTCTAGAAGCTTTCTTT. Protein: CASSGLEAFF. The genes are TRBV28 and TRBJ1-1; no clear D gene. This CDR3 has 10 residues. The V end lost 5 bases, the J end lost 8 bases, and 6 bases lay between the germline ends. Germline CDR1 MDHEN, CDR2 SYDVKM. Using reference TRBV28 and TRBJ1-1 for the parts outside the CDR3, the full variable domain is DVKVTQSSRYLVKRTGEKVFLECVQDMDHENMFWYRQDPGLGLRLIYFSYDVKMKEKGDIPEGYSVSREKKERFSLILESASTNQTSMYLCASSGLEAFFGQGTRLTVV.

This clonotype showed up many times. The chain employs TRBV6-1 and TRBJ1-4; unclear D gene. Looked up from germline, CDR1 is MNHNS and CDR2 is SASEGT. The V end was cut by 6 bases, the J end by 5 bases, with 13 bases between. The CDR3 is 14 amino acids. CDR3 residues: CASSNDMLNEKLFF. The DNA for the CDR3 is TGTGCCAGCAGCAACGACATGCTCAATGAAAAACTGTTTTTT.

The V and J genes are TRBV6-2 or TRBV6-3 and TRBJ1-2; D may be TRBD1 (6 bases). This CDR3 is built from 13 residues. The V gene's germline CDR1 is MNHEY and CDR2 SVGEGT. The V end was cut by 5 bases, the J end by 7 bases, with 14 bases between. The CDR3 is CASSDRRLGGYTF. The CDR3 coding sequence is TGTGCCAGCAGTGACAGGCGCCTCGGTGGCTACACCTTC.

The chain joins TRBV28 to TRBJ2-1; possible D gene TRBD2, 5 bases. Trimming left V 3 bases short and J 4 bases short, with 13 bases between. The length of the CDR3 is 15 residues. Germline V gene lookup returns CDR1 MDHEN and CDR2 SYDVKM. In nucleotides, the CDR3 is TGTGCCAGCAGTTTTAACAGCGGACCTTACAATGAGCAGTTCTTC. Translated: CASSFNSGPYNEQFF.

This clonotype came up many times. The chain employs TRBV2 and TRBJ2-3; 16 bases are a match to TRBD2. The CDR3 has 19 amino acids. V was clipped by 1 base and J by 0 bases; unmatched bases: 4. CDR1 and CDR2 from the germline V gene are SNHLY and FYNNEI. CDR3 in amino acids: CASSEGGLAGGTSTDTQYF. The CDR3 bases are TGTGCCAGCAGTGAAGGGGGACTAGCGGGGGGGACTAGCACAGATACGCAGTATTTT.

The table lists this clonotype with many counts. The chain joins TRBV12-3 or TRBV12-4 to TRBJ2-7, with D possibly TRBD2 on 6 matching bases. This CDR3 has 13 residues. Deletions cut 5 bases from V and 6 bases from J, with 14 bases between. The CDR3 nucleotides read TGTGCCAGCAGTCCGCTAGGAGGGGTCGAGCAGTACTTC. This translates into CASSPLGGVEQYF.

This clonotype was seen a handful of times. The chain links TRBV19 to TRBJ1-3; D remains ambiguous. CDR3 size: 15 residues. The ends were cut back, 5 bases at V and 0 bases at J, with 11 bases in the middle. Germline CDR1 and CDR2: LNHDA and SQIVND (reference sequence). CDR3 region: CASSSRSSSGNTIYF. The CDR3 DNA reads TGTGCCAGTAGTTCCCGAAGCTCCTCTGGAAACACCATATATTTT.

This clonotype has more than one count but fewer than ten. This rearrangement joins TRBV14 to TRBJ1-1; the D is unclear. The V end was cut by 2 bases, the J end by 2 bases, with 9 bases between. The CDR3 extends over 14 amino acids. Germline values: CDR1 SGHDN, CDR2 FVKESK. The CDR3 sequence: CASSQRVRNTEAFF. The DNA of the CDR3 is TGTGCCAGCAGCCAACGGGTGCGTAACACTGAAGCTTTCTTT.

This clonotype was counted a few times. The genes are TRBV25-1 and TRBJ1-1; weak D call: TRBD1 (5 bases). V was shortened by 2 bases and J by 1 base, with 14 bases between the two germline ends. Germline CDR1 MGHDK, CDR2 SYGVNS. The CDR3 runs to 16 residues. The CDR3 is CASSEAFRDGNTEAFF. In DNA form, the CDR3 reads TGTGCCAGCAGTGAAGCCTTCCGGGACGGGAACACTGAAGCTTTCTTT.

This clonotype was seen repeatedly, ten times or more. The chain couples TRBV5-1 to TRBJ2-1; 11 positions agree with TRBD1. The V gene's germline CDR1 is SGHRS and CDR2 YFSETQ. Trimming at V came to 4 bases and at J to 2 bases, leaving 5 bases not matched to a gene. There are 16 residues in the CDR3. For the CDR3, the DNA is TGCGCCAGCAGCAAGGGACAGGGGGGACCCTACAATGAGCAGTTCTTC. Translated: CASSKGQGGPYNEQFF.

CDR3 sequence (DNA): TGTGCCAGCAGCCAAGCCATAACGAACACCGGGGAGCTGTTTTTT. Residues: CASSQAITNTGELFF. This sequence joins TRBV3-1 and TRBJ2-2; D unclear. Trimming took 1 base from V and 0 from J, leaving 6 bases between them. The CDR3 length is 15 residues. Per the germline V gene, CDR1 is LGHDT and CDR2 is YNNKEL (reference sequence).

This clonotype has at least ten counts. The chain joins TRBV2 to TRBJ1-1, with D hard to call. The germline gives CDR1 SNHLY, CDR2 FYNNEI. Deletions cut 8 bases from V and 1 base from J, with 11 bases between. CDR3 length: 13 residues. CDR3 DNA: TGTGCCAGCGCTGAATCAGGGAACACTGAAGCTTTCTTT. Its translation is CASAESGNTEAFF.

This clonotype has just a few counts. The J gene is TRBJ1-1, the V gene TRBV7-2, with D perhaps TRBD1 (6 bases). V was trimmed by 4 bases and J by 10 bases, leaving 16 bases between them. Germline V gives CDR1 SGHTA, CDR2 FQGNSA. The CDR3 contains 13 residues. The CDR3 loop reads CASSSPVGGPAFF. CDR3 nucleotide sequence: TGTGCCAGCAGCTCCCCGGTGGGGGGGCCAGCTTTCTTT.

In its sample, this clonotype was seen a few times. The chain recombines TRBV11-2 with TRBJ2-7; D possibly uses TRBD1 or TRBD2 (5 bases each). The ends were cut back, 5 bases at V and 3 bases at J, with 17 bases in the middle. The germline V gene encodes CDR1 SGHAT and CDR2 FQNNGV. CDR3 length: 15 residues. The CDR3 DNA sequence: TGTGCCAGCAGCCTGTGGGACCAGTTAGTCTACGAGCAGTACTTC. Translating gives CASSLWDQLVYEQYF.

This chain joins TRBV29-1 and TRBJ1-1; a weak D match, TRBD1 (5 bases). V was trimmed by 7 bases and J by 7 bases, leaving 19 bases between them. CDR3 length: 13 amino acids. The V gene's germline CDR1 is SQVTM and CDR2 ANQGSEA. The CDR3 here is CSALTEGRGEAFF. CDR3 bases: TGCAGCGCCCTGACAGAGGGTAGGGGTGAAGCTTTCTTT.

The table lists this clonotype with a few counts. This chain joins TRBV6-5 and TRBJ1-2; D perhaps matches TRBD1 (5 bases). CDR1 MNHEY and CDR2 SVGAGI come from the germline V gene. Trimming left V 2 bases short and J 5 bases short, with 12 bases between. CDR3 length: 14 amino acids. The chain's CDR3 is CASSYDRDDYGYTF. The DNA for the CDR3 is TGTGCCAGCAGTTACGATCGGGACGATTATGGCTACACCTTC.

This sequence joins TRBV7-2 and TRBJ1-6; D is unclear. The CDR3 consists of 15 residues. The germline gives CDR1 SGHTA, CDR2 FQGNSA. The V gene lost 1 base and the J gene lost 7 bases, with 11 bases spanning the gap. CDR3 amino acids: CASSLEFDGNSPLHF. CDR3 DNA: TGTGCCAGCAGCTTAGAATTCGACGGAAATTCACCCCTCCACTTT. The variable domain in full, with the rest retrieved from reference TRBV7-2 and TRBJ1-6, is GAGVSQSPSNKVTEKGKDVELRCDPISGHTALYWYRQSLGQGLEFLIYFQGNSAPDKSGLPSDRFSAERTGGSVSTLTIQRTQQEDSAVYLCASSLEFDGNSPLHFGNGTRLTVT.

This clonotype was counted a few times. CDR3 nucleotides: TGCAGCGCCCCCCCGAGCGGGACAGATACGCAGTATTTT. The encoded protein is CSAPPSGTDTQYF. This chain links TRBV29-1 with TRBJ2-3; D perhaps matches TRBD2 (6 bases). The CDR3 extends over 13 amino acids. V lost 7 bases, J lost 3 bases, and 14 bases lay in between. Germline V gives CDR1 SQVTM, CDR2 ANQGSEA.

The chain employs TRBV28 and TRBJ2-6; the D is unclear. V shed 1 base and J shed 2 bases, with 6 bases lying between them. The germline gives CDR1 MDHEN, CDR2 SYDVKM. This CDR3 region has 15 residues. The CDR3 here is CASSLLGTGANVLTF. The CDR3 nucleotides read TGTGCCAGCAGTTTATTGGGTACTGGGGCCAACGTCCTGACTTTC.

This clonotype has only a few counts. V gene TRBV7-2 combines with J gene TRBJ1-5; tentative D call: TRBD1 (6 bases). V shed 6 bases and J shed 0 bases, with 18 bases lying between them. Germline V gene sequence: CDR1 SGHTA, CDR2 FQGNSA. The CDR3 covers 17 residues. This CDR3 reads CASSPKGGGYSNQPQHF. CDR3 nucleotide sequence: TGTGCCAGCAGTCCCAAGGGGGGGGGGTATAGCAATCAGCCCCAGCATTTT.

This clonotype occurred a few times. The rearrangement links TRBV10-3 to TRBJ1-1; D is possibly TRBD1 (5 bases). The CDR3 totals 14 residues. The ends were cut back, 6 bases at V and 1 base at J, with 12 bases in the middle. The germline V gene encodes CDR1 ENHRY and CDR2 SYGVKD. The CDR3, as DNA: TGTGCCATCAGCTTCCAGGGTGCGAACACTGAAGCTTTCTTT. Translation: CAISFQGANTEAFF.

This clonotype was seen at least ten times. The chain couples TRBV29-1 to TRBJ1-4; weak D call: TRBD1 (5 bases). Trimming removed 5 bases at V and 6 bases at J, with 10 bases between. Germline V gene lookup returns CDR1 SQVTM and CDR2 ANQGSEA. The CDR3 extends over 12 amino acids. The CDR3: CSVSTGDEKLFF. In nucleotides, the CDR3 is TGCAGCGTTTCAACGGGGGATGAAAAACTGTTTTTT.

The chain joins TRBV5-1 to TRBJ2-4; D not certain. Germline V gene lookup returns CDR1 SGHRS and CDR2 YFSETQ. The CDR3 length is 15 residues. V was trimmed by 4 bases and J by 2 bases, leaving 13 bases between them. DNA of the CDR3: TGCGCCAGCAGCCCGCCCAGCAGGTCCAAAAACATTCAGTACTTC. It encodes CASSPPSRSKNIQYF.